What follows are 30 T cell receptor beta chains derived from one specimen sequenced in a study of PD-1 and CTLA-4 blockade in melanoma. TCRdb's copy holds only in-frame clones and misses some; the assay was immunoSEQ multiplex PCR. The sample carries around 31,000 clones, more than 85% recorded once. The specimen comprised CD8+ T cells from peripheral blood, sampled from a patient given anti-PD-1 treatment. All receptors come from a human donor with melanoma.

This chain connects TRBV7-9 to TRBJ2-3; a possible D gene is TRBD2 (5 bases). This CDR3 contains 13 residues. The germline CDR1 and CDR2 sequences are SEHNR and FQNEAQ (reference sequence). The germline V and J ends were trimmed by 3 bases and 4 bases, with 8 bases remaining between them. CDR3 protein: CASSLRASDTQYF. The DNA of the CDR3 is TGTGCCAGCAGCTTGCGGGCCTCAGATACGCAGTATTTT.

The chain uses TRBV25-1 and TRBJ2-2, with D tentatively TRBD1 (6 bases). The CDR3 is 14 residues long. Germline V lookup: CDR1 MGHDK, CDR2 SYGVNS. Deletions cut 5 bases from V and 3 bases from J, with 10 bases between. CDR3 in DNA: TGTGCCAGCAGTAACCACAGGGACACCGGGGAGCTGTTTTTT. Its translation: CASSNHRDTGELFF.

This chain links TRBV6-1 with TRBJ2-2, with D perhaps assigned TRBD1 or TRBD2 (5 bases each). This CDR3 has 18 residues. V lost 2 bases to trimming and J lost 3 bases, with 19 bases between them. Germline loops: CDR1 MNHNS, CDR2 SASEGT. CDR3 bases: TGTGCCAGCAGTGAATTCGACGCCGGGACCCTTGACACCGGGGAGCTGTTTTTT. Encoded protein: CASSEFDAGTLDTGELFF.

The rearrangement joins TRBV7-9 to TRBJ1-1, with no clear D. CDR3 length: 13 amino acids. In germline, CDR1 is SEHNR, CDR2 FQNEAQ (reference sequence). The V end lost 6 bases, the J end lost 0 bases, and 8 bases lay between the germline ends. CDR3 residues: CASRESMNTEAFF. Written as DNA, the CDR3 is TGTGCCAGCAGGGAATCAATGAACACTGAAGCTTTCTTT.

The chain joins TRBV30 to TRBJ2-7; 8 nucleotides agree with TRBD1. J was trimmed by 0 bases and V by 5 bases; bases with no gene match: 6. This CDR3 is built from 14 residues. Looked up from germline, CDR1 is GTSNPN and CDR2 is SVGIG (reference sequence). The CDR3 region has the DNA TGTGCCTGGGCTACAGGGGGTCCCTCCTACGAGCAGTACTTC. This gives the protein CAWATGGPSYEQYF.

This clone was seen just once. The J gene is TRBJ1-4, the V gene TRBV5-6; 10 bases line up with TRBD1. The CDR3 extends over 14 amino acids. V was pared by 7 bases and J by 7 bases, with 7 bases of the junction left unmatched. CDR1 is SGHDT and CDR2 is YYEEEE in the germline V gene. The chain's CDR3 is CASYGTGAPEKLFF. CDR3 coding DNA: TGTGCCAGCTACGGGACAGGGGCGCCTGAAAAACTGTTTTTT.

This chain uses TRBV27 with TRBJ2-7; weak D call: TRBD1 (6 bases). The germline V gene encodes CDR1 MNHEY and CDR2 SMNVEV (reference sequence). V dropped 4 bases and J dropped 3 bases, with 16 bases sitting between them. The CDR3 has 15 residues. The CDR3, as DNA: TGTGCCAGCAGTTGGGACGGGACACTGAACTACGAGCAGTACTTC. This gives the protein CASSWDGTLNYEQYF.

The chain has TRBV28 and TRBJ1-1; possibly TRBD1 for D (6 bases). Trimming pared 6 bases from V and 1 base from J, leaving 9 bases between. The CDR3 has 13 residues. The V gene's germline CDR1 is MDHEN and CDR2 SYDVKM. The CDR3, as DNA: TGTGCCAGCAGCCTGACAGGGAACACTGAAGCTTTCTTT. The encoded protein is CASSLTGNTEAFF. Full variable domain (outside the CDR3, taken from reference TRBV28 and TRBJ1-1): DVKVTQSSRYLVKRTGEKVFLECVQDMDHENMFWYRQDPGLGLRLIYFSYDVKMKEKGDIPEGYSVSREKKERFSLILESASTNQTSMYLCASSLTGNTEAFFGQGTRLTVV.

V and J are TRBV6-2 or TRBV6-3 and TRBJ1-5; possibly TRBD1 for D (5 bases). The germline V and J ends were trimmed by 2 bases and 9 bases, with 14 bases remaining between them. The germline V gene encodes CDR1 MNHEY and CDR2 SVGEGT. The CDR3 length is 14 residues. CDR3 amino acids: CASSYGGSGGPQHF. DNA of the CDR3: TGTGCCAGCAGTTACGGAGGATCCGGGGGGCCCCAGCATTTT.

The CDR3 protein is CASSHGTSETGEQYF. The CDR3 DNA reads TGTGCCAGCAGCCACGGAACTAGCGAGACTGGGGAGCAGTACTTC. The chain links TRBV6-5 to TRBJ2-7; 7 positions match TRBD2. Trimming at V came to 6 bases and at J to 7 bases, leaving 15 bases not matched to a gene. The CDR3 loop spans 15 amino acids. The germline gives CDR1 MNHEY, CDR2 SVGAGI.

CDR3 in DNA: TGTGCCAGCAGCGTTAGCGGGGGGGCCGGGGAGACCCAGTACTTC. It encodes CASSVSGGAGETQYF. This chain connects TRBV9 to TRBJ2-5; 11 nucleotides line up with TRBD2. Trimming took 2 bases from V and 5 from J; bases not matched to a gene: 5. Looked up from germline, CDR1 is SGDLS and CDR2 is YYNGEE. The CDR3 has 15 residues.

The rearrangement joins TRBV27 to TRBJ2-7, with D perhaps TRBD1 (6 bases). Germline CDR1 MNHEY, CDR2 SMNVEV (reference sequence). The CDR3 contains 11 residues. Trimming removed 8 bases from V and 2 bases from J, with 7 bases in between. The CDR3 sequence: CASQGTYEQYF. The CDR3 DNA is TGTGCCAGCCAGGGGACCTACGAGCAGTACTTC.

The chain recombines TRBV29-1 with TRBJ1-4; D is uncertain. The germline V gene encodes CDR1 SQVTM and CDR2 ANQGSEA. The CDR3 consists of 15 residues. Trimming removed 5 bases from V and 5 bases from J, with 18 bases in between. CDR3 sequence reads: CSVYLGRATNEKLFF. CDR3 in DNA: TGCAGCGTTTACCTCGGGAGGGCCACAAATGAAAAACTGTTTTTT.

The J gene is TRBJ2-3, the V gene TRBV24-1; D perhaps matches TRBD2 (7 bases). The germline V and J ends were trimmed by 4 bases and 6 bases, with 19 bases remaining between them. The CDR3 contains 16 residues. Germline V gene data show CDR1 as KGHDR and CDR2 as SFDVKD. The CDR3 loop reads CATSDLGGGAWDTQYF. In nucleotides, the CDR3 is TGTGCCACCAGTGACCTCGGCGGGGGCGCATGGGATACGCAGTATTTT.

The chain carries TRBV2 and TRBJ1-2; D remains ambiguous. Germline values: CDR1 SNHLY, CDR2 FYNNEI. The CDR3 runs to 14 residues. V was pared by 8 bases and J by 2 bases, with 15 bases between. The CDR3 is CASLTLGVNYGYTF. As DNA, the CDR3 is TGTGCCAGCCTGACTCTTGGCGTGAACTATGGCTACACCTTC. Combining the CDR3 with reference TRBV2 and TRBJ1-2 gives the whole variable domain EPEVTQTPSHQVTQMGQEVILRCVPISNHLYFYWYRQILGQKVEFLVSFYNNEISEKSEIFDDQFSVERPDGSNFTLKIRSTKLEDSAMYFCASLTLGVNYGYTFGSGTRLTVV.

V usage is TRBV14 and J usage is TRBJ2-1; D tentatively fits TRBD1 or TRBD2 (5 bases each). This CDR3 region has 13 residues. Germline assignment: CDR1 SGHDN and CDR2 FVKESK. Trimming shortened V by 4 bases and J by 10 bases, and 14 bases separated the two germline ends. In nucleotides, the CDR3 is TGTGCCAGCAGCCTCCTGGGGGTCGGGGAGCAGTTCTTC. This encodes CASSLLGVGEQFF.

This sequence joins TRBV5-4 and TRBJ1-1; D is perhaps TRBD1 (5 bases). From germline, CDR1 is SGHNT and CDR2 YYREEE (reference sequence). V was cut by 2 bases and J by 1 base, with 12 bases left in between. This CDR3 region has 15 residues. DNA of the CDR3: TGTGCCAGCAGCTTTGAGGCAGGGCGGAACACTGAAGCTTTCTTT. This encodes CASSFEAGRNTEAFF.

This clone was detected only once. This sequence joins TRBV29-1 and TRBJ2-7; D is uncertain. The CDR3 has 12 residues. V was pared by 1 base and J by 6 bases, with 10 bases between. Per germline, CDR1 SQVTM and CDR2 ANQGSEA. The DNA of the CDR3 is TGCAGCGTTGAAGTATTAGGGTCCGAGCAGTACTTC. Its translation is CSVEVLGSEQYF.

The genes are TRBV19 and TRBJ2-2; 10 positions match TRBD1. V dropped 7 bases and J dropped 1; count of bases not matched to a gene: 6. The germline V gene has CDR1 LNHDA and CDR2 SQIVND (reference sequence). This CDR3 is built from 16 residues. This CDR3 is CASTSWTGGNTGELFF. In DNA form, the CDR3 reads TGTGCCAGTACCTCTTGGACAGGGGGGAACACCGGGGAGCTGTTTTTT.

J is TRBJ2-5 and V is TRBV27, with 10 nucleotides matching TRBD2. Germline V gene sequence: CDR1 MNHEY, CDR2 SMNVEV (reference sequence). The length of the CDR3 is 15 residues. The trim removed 4 bases at V and 5 bases at J, leaving 7 bases unmatched. The CDR3 is CASSSLVLAGETQYF. DNA of the CDR3: TGTGCCAGCAGTTCCCTTGTACTAGCGGGGGAGACCCAGTACTTC.

The rearrangement joins TRBV30 to TRBJ2-3; D unclear. Germline lookup yields CDR1 GTSNPN and CDR2 SVGIG (reference sequence). V lost 0 bases to trimming and J lost 0 bases, with 4 bases between them. This CDR3 comprises 13 residues. DNA of the CDR3: TGTGCCTGGAGTGTAACCAGCACAGATACGCAGTATTTT. This sequence encodes CAWSVTSTDTQYF. Using reference TRBV30 and TRBJ2-3 for the parts outside the CDR3, the full variable domain is SQTIHQWPATLVQPVGSPLSLECTVEGTSNPNLYWYRQAAGRGLQLLFYSVGIGQISSEVPQNLSASRPQDRQFILSSKKLLLSDSGFYLCAWSVTSTDTQYFGPGTRLTVL.

The V call is TRBV2, the J call TRBJ1-2; D unresolved. The CDR3 spans 12 residues. V lost 7 bases and J lost 1, with 7 bases in between. Germline CDR1 and CDR2: SNHLY and FYNNEI. The chain's CDR3 is CASTWDNYGYTF. In nucleotides, the CDR3 is TGTGCCAGCACTTGGGATAACTATGGCTACACCTTC.

J is TRBJ2-5 and V is TRBV24-1; weak D call: TRBD2 (6 bases). This CDR3 has 16 residues. The V gene's germline CDR1 is KGHDR and CDR2 SFDVKD. The V gene lost 7 bases and the J gene lost 3 bases, with 20 bases spanning the gap. CDR3 coding DNA: TGTGCCACCAGGGCGGGGAGAAGGGGCTACAAAGAGACCCAGTACTTC. Amino acid sequence: CATRAGRRGYKETQYF.

V usage is TRBV7-8 and J usage is TRBJ2-1, with TRBD2 matching 9 bases. CDR1 and CDR2 (germline): SGHVS, FQNEAQ. The CDR3 loop spans 17 amino acids. V was clipped by 1 base and J by 3 bases; unmatched bases: 7. CDR3 residues: CASSLGRAGGFYNEQFF. CDR3 coding DNA: TGTGCCAGCAGCTTAGGAAGAGCGGGAGGTTTCTACAATGAGCAGTTCTTC. Supplemented by reference TRBV7-8 and TRBJ2-1, the full variable domain reads GAGVSQSPRYKVAKRGQDVALRCDPISGHVSLFWYQQALGQGPEFLTYFQNEAQLDKSGLPSDRFFAERPEGSVSTLKIQRTQQEDSAVYLCASSLGRAGGFYNEQFFGPGTRLTVL.

CDR3 region: CASSDSNIASSGANVLTF. In DNA, the CDR3 is TGTGCCAGCAGCGACAGCAATATAGCCTCCTCTGGGGCCAACGTCCTGACTTTC. The V and J genes are TRBV5-4 and TRBJ2-6, with D possibly being TRBD1 (5 bases). The V end lost 4 bases, the J end lost 0 bases, and 17 bases lay between the germline ends. The CDR3 runs 18 residues. Germline CDR1 SGHNT, CDR2 YYREEE (reference sequence).

The chain's CDR3 is CANIRPPRDRGPKWEAFF. CDR3 DNA: TGTGCCAACATTAGACCCCCTCGGGACAGGGGCCCCAAGTGGGAAGCTTTCTTT. The chain has TRBV27 and TRBJ1-1; 10 nucleotides match TRBD1. With V trimmed by 10 bases and J by 8 bases, 25 bases remained unmatched. The CDR3 is 18 amino acids. The V gene's germline CDR1 is MNHEY and CDR2 SMNVEV (reference sequence).

This clone was found a few times. J is TRBJ2-1 and V is TRBV29-1; no clear D. Trimming removed 4 bases at V and 5 bases at J, with 9 bases between. Per the germline V gene, CDR1 is SQVTM and CDR2 is ANQGSEA. The CDR3 is 12 residues long. The CDR3, as DNA: TGCAGCGTTGGGGTCTCAGACAATGAGCAGTTCTTC. This encodes CSVGVSDNEQFF.

The chain couples TRBV4-1 to TRBJ1-4, with 8 bases fitting TRBD1. Germline assignment: CDR1 MGHRA and CDR2 YSYEKL. V shed 2 bases, J shed 5 bases, and the junction held 10 bases outside the gene matches. This CDR3 region has 17 residues. The CDR3 sequence is CASSQTSGGGKNEKLFF. The CDR3 coding sequence is TGCGCCAGCAGCCAAACGTCAGGGGGCGGAAAAAATGAAAAACTGTTTTTT.

J is TRBJ1-1 and V is TRBV5-4; 10 nucleotides match TRBD1. The CDR3 length is 18 residues. The germline V gene has CDR1 SGHNT and CDR2 YYREEE (reference sequence). The V gene end was trimmed by 4 bases and the J gene end by 2 bases; junction bases not matched to a gene: 14. The CDR3 DNA reads TGTGCCAGCAGCCAATACCCGCCGGGACAGGGGTTTAACACTGAAGCTTTCTTT. It codes for CASSQYPPGQGFNTEAFF.

The rearrangement uses TRBV11-2 and TRBJ2-5, with 7 bases matching TRBD1. Germline CDR1 is SGHAT and CDR2 is FQNNGV. V lost 5 bases to trimming and J lost 4 bases; unmatched junction nucleotides: 7. CDR3 length: 14 residues. The CDR3, as DNA: TGTGCCAGCAGCCCCACAGGGGAGAGAGAGACCCAGTACTTC. Amino acid sequence: CASSPTGERETQYF.